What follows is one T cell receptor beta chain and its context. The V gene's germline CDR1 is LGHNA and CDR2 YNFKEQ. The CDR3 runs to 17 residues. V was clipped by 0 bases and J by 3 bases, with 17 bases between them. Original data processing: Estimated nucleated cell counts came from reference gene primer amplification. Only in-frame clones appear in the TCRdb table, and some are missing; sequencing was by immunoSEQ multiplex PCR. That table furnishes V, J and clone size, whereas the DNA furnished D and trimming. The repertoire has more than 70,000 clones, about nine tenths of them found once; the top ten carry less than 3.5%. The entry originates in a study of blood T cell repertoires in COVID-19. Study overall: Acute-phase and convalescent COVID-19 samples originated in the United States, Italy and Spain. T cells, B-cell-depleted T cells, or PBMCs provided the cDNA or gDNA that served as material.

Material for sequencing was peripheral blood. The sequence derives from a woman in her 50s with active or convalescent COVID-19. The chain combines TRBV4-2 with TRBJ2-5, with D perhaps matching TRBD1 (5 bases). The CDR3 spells CASSQDPGDSVEETQYF. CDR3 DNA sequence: TGTGCCAGCAGCCAAGATCCCGGAGACAGTGTCGAAGAGACCCAGTACTTC.